The 30 T cell receptor beta chains below come from one sample, sequenced in a study of cytomegalovirus exposure and HLA in healthy donors listed by TCRdb under 2017. The library was built by means of the immunoSEQ multiplex PCR assay. The multiplex PCR relied on a mix of 60 forward primers for TCR Vbeta segments and 13 reverse primers for TCR Jbeta segments. TCRdb obtained this table from immuneACCESS and retained in-frame rearrangements with V and J assigned. These tables miss some clones; where compared with another copy, unresolved V genes account for less than half of the shortfall, and the remainder is unexplained. The sample records about 100,000 clones, 75% of which are singletons. Of the sample, 13% to 15% is held by the ten largest clones. Sequenced material: PBMCs. The receptors come from a male donor in good health and CMV-seropositive.

The V and J genes are TRBV6-6 and TRBJ2-7, with D perhaps matching TRBD1 (5 bases). Germline V gene data show CDR1 as MNHNY and CDR2 as SVGAGI (reference sequence). V was shortened by 4 bases and J by 4 bases, with 11 bases between the two germline ends. CDR3 length: 13 residues. Written as DNA, the CDR3 is TGTGCCAGCAGTTGGGGCAGCTCGTACGAGCAGTACTTC. This encodes CASSWGSSYEQYF.

V is TRBV4-1 and J is TRBJ2-7, with 7 positions matching TRBD1. This CDR3 region has 17 residues. Trimming at V came to 0 bases and at J to 2 bases, leaving 10 bases not matched to a gene. Germline values: CDR1 MGHRA, CDR2 YSYEKL. CDR3 DNA sequence: TGCGCCAGCAGCCAAGACGGCCCGACAGGGTTGACCTACGAGCAGTACTTC. Translated: CASSQDGPTGLTYEQYF.

This clone was seen more than once but under ten times. The chain recombines TRBV5-1 with TRBJ2-1, with D possibly matching TRBD2 (5 bases). The CDR3 runs to 13 residues. Per germline, CDR1 SGHRS and CDR2 YFSETQ. V lost 1 base and J 9 bases, leaving 11 bases between the germline ends. The DNA for the CDR3 is TGCGCCAGCAGCTTGTGGGAGTCGGGTGAGCAGTTCTTC. It codes for CASSLWESGEQFF. Supplemented by reference TRBV5-1 and TRBJ2-1, the full variable domain reads KAGVTQTPRYLIKTRGQQVTLSCSPISGHRSVSWYQQTPGQGLQFLFEYFSETQRNKGNFPGRFSGRQFSNSRSEMNVSTLELGDSALYLCASSLWESGEQFFGPGTRLTVL.

This sequence joins TRBV4-3 and TRBJ2-3; perhaps TRBD2 as D (6 bases). This CDR3 is 16 amino acids long. V was shortened by 1 base and J by 2 bases, with 13 bases between the two germline ends. The germline gives CDR1 LGHNA, CDR2 YSLEER. The CDR3 DNA follows: TGCGCCAGCAGCCAAGTAGCTAGCGAATCCACAGATACGCAGTATTTT. Amino acids: CASSQVASESTDTQYF.

The chain recombines TRBV6-5 with TRBJ2-7; TRBD2 aligns across 7 bases. The CDR3 runs 14 residues. Germline trimming cut 7 bases from V and 7 bases from J; bases unmatched to any gene: 13. The germline gives CDR1 MNHEY, CDR2 SVGAGI. The CDR3 nucleotides are TGTGCCAGCACCAACGGAGGGAGGGTGGCGGAGCAGTACTTC. Its protein is CASTNGGRVAEQYF.

J is TRBJ2-7 and V is TRBV2; 8 positions agree with TRBD1. Germline-derived CDR1 and CDR2 are SNHLY and FYNNEI. This CDR3 is built from 12 residues. The junction had 3 bases not matched to a gene; V was cut back by 5 bases and J by 6 bases. This chain's CDR3 is CASSNDRGEQYF. The CDR3 DNA reads TGTGCCAGCAGTAACGACAGGGGCGAGCAGTACTTC. Variable domain in full (rest from reference TRBV2 and TRBJ2-7): EPEVTQTPSHQVTQMGQEVILRCVPISNHLYFYWYRQILGQKVEFLVSFYNNEISEKSEIFDDQFSVERPDGSNFTLKIRSTKLEDSAMYFCASSNDRGEQYFGPGTRLTVT.

The rearrangement joins TRBV6-6 to TRBJ1-4, with 7 bases matching TRBD1. The V gene's germline CDR1 is MNHNY and CDR2 SVGAGI (reference sequence). V was pared by 6 bases and J by 3 bases, with 7 bases of the junction left unmatched. This CDR3 is 15 amino acids long. The CDR3 coding sequence is TGTGCCAGCAGCCTCAGACAGGGATCTAATGAAAAACTGTTTTTT. Its translation: CASSLRQGSNEKLFF.

This chain joins TRBV16 and TRBJ1-2; D remains ambiguous. The CDR3 has 16 residues. Between the trimmed V and J ends, which lost 0 bases and 0 bases, there was a span of 11 bases. Germline assignment: CDR1 KGHSY and CDR2 FQNENV. Here the CDR3 DNA reads TGTGCCAGCAGCCAATCTCGGGATCTAGCTAACTATGGCTACACCTTC. This codes for CASSQSRDLANYGYTF. Full variable domain (rest looked up from reference TRBV16 and TRBJ1-2): GEEVAQTPKHLVRGEGQKAKLYCAPIKGHSYVFWYQQVLKNEFKFLISFQNENVFDETGMPKERFSAKCLPNSPCSLEIQATKLEDSAVYFCASSQSRDLANYGYTFGSGTRLTVV.

The rearrangement joins TRBV7-6 to TRBJ2-7; a weak D match, TRBD2 (6 bases). Germline-derived CDR1 and CDR2 are SGHVS and FNYEAQ. The CDR3 spans 15 residues. V lost 5 bases and J lost 4, with 18 bases in between. CDR3 protein: CASSLHRDSSYEQYF. In nucleotides, the CDR3 is TGTGCCAGCAGCCTACACCGGGACTCTTCGTACGAGCAGTACTTC.

In this sample, this clone turned up once. V usage is TRBV29-1 and J usage is TRBJ1-1, with D perhaps matching TRBD1 (5 bases). The CDR3 contains 14 residues. The V and J ends lost 3 bases and 3 bases respectively, with 14 bases between them. Germline V gives CDR1 SQVTM, CDR2 ANQGSEA. CDR3 bases: TGCAGCGTTGAGTCGGGGGGAGTGTACACTGAAGCTTTCTTT. It is translated as CSVESGGVYTEAFF.

The chain carries TRBV6-1 and TRBJ1-5; TRBD1 aligns across 7 bases. Germline CDR1 MNHNS, CDR2 SASEGT. V was pared by 6 bases and J by 0 bases, with 5 bases of the junction left unmatched. CDR3 length: 15 residues. The CDR3 sequence is CASREGQYSNQPQHF. CDR3 coding DNA: TGTGCCAGCAGAGAGGGACAGTATAGCAATCAGCCCCAGCATTTT.

This clone appeared many times. The chain is built from TRBV7-3 and TRBJ2-1; perhaps TRBD2 as D (6 bases). V gave up 3 bases and J gave up 0 bases, with 12 bases separating them. Germline loops: CDR1 SGHTA, CDR2 FQGTGA. The CDR3 has 16 amino acids. DNA for the CDR3: TGTGCCAGCAGCTTCGATGGGGGGAGCTCCTACAATGAGCAGTTCTTC. Translated: CASSFDGGSSYNEQFF.

This sequence joins TRBV6-5 and TRBJ2-1; 9 nucleotides line up with TRBD2. V lost 6 bases and J lost 8; bases outside the gene matches: 5. The CDR3 runs 13 residues. In germline, CDR1 is MNHEY, CDR2 SVGAGI. CDR3 loop: CASSQRGAHEQFF. The CDR3 DNA is TGTGCCAGCAGCCAGCGGGGGGCCCATGAGCAGTTCTTC.

V and J are TRBV5-6 and TRBJ2-2, with 7 bases that match TRBD1. Germline CDR1 is SGHDT and CDR2 is YYEEEE. The CDR3 runs to 15 residues. V shed 2 bases, J shed 7 bases, and the junction held 8 bases outside the gene matches. CDR3 nucleotide sequence: TGTGCCAGCAGCTTCCCGACAGGGCCGGGCGGGGAGCTGTTTTTT. Translation: CASSFPTGPGGELFF.

The CDR3 nucleotides read TGTGCCAGCAGCGTAGGGCGGGGGGGTGTCTACGAGCAGTACTTC. It yields the protein CASSVGRGGVYEQYF. The V gene is TRBV9, the J gene TRBJ2-7, with 9 bases lining up with TRBD2. After removal of 0 bases from V and 3 bases from J, the junction contained 4 bases not matched to a gene. The CDR3 is 15 amino acids. Germline loops: CDR1 SGDLS, CDR2 YYNGEE.

The chain combines TRBV19 with TRBJ2-2; D is perhaps TRBD1 (5 bases). The germline gives CDR1 LNHDA, CDR2 SQIVND (reference sequence). CDR3 size: 14 residues. V was clipped by 3 bases and J by 4 bases, with 9 bases between them. The CDR3, as DNA: TGTGCCAGTAGTATTGCAGGGCGCACCGGGGAGCTGTTTTTT. Protein product: CASSIAGRTGELFF.

The rearrangement links TRBV29-1 to TRBJ1-1; possibly TRBD1 for D (5 bases). This CDR3 has 13 residues. V lost 5 bases and J lost 1, with 11 bases in between. Per germline, CDR1 SQVTM and CDR2 ANQGSEA. The CDR3 DNA sequence: TGCAGCGTTCCTTCCCAGGGGAACACTGAAGCTTTCTTT. It codes for CSVPSQGNTEAFF.

The chain combines TRBV27 with TRBJ2-7; D not resolved. The V gene lost 9 bases and the J gene lost 2 bases, with 17 bases spanning the gap. Germline V gene lookup returns CDR1 MNHEY and CDR2 SMNVEV (reference sequence). The CDR3 length is 14 residues. CDR3 protein: CASRRLADTYEQYF. The CDR3 bases are TGTGCCAGTCGTCGACTCGCCGATACCTACGAGCAGTACTTC.

The CDR3 DNA is TGTGCAAGTCGGTCACTAGCGGGGGGGCCCGATACGCAGTATTTT. The encoded protein is CASRSLAGGPDTQYF. V is TRBV12-2 and J is TRBJ2-3; the DNA was not used to check the table's D call, TRBD2. TRBV12-2 is a pseudogene. The CDR3 is 15 residues long.

The rearrangement joins TRBV5-1 to TRBJ2-5, with 10 nucleotides matching TRBD2. Germline loops: CDR1 SGHRS, CDR2 YFSETQ. The CDR3 has 15 amino acids. After removal of 6 bases from V and 5 bases from J, the junction contained 10 bases not matched to a gene. CDR3 sequence: CASKPLAGVGETQYF. The CDR3, as DNA: TGCGCCAGCAAACCCCTAGCGGGGGTGGGGGAGACCCAGTACTTC.

The chain uses TRBV5-1 and TRBJ2-7; D is perhaps TRBD1 (6 bases). Trimming took off 6 bases at V and 2 bases at J, with 15 bases between the two ends. Germline lookup yields CDR1 SGHRS and CDR2 YFSETQ. This CDR3 is built from 14 residues. CDR3 DNA: TGCGCCAGCACCTCTACCGGGACAACCTACGAGCAGTACTTC. Translated: CASTSTGTTYEQYF.

The chain carries TRBV27 and TRBJ2-7, with 7 bases identical to TRBD1. J gave up 9 bases and V 3 bases, and 17 bases lay outside the gene matches. The germline gives CDR1 MNHEY, CDR2 SMNVEV (reference sequence). The CDR3 has 16 amino acids. CDR3 loop: CASSFSDSRQGRGQYF. For the CDR3, the DNA is TGTGCCAGCAGTTTTTCCGACTCTCGACAGGGAAGGGGGCAGTACTTC.

The chain employs TRBV7-9 and TRBJ2-3; 9 bases match TRBD2. V was pared by 1 base and J by 9 bases, with 11 bases of the junction left unmatched. Germline V CDR1 and CDR2: SEHNR, FQNEAQ (reference sequence). The CDR3 runs to 16 residues. For the CDR3, the DNA is TGTGCCAGCAGCTTAGTCCTGAGAGCGGGGGGCAGGACGCAGTATTTT. Its protein is CASSLVLRAGGRTQYF. The entire variable domain, with the rest obtained from reference TRBV7-9 and TRBJ2-3, is as follows: DTGVSQNPRHKITKRGQNVTFRCDPISEHNRLYWYRQTLGQGPEFLTYFQNEAQLEKSRLLSDRFSAERPKGSFSTLEIQRTEQGDSAMYLCASSLVLRAGGRTQYFGPGTRLTVL.

V and J are TRBV28 and TRBJ2-7, with unresolved D. Trimming took off 7 bases at V and 3 bases at J, with 16 bases between the two ends. The CDR3 loop spans 14 amino acids. CDR1 MDHEN and CDR2 SYDVKM come from the germline V gene. The CDR3 DNA sequence: TGTGCCAGCATGAGACGGCAGGATATCTACGAGCAGTACTTC. Its protein is CASMRRQDIYEQYF.

The gene calls are TRBV12-5 and TRBJ2-7, with TRBD1 matching over 8 bases. The CDR3 totals 12 residues. V lost 2 bases and J lost 12; bases outside the gene matches: 6. Germline assignment: CDR1 LGHNT and CDR2 FRNRAP. The CDR3 is CASGLLPTGVYF. The CDR3 coding sequence is TGTGCTAGTGGTTTGCTCCCGACAGGGGTGTACTTC.

The gene calls are TRBV2 and TRBJ2-5, with D tentatively TRBD2 (6 bases). CDR1 is SNHLY and CDR2 is FYNNEI in the germline V gene. The CDR3 runs to 15 residues. Trimming stripped 7 bases from V and 7 bases from J, with 22 bases between. The CDR3, as DNA: TGTGCCAGCAATTACCTGGCGGGGCGGACGGGGACCCAGTACTTC. This sequence encodes CASNYLAGRTGTQYF.

The chain joins TRBV18 to TRBJ1-5; 8 bases fit TRBD1. The CDR3 runs 14 residues. Losses at the gene ends were 5 bases for V and 3 bases for J; bases not matched to a gene: 3. Germline V gene data show CDR1 as KGHSH and CDR2 as LQKENI. The DNA of the CDR3 is TGTGCCAGCTCAGGGACAGGCGCCAATCAGCCCCAGCATTTT. It encodes CASSGTGANQPQHF.

The chain has TRBV5-1 and TRBJ2-7; 7 bases map to TRBD1. Germline trimming cut 1 base from V and 3 bases from J; bases unmatched to any gene: 1. This CDR3 spans 13 amino acids. CDR1 is SGHRS and CDR2 is YFSETQ in the germline V gene. Written as DNA, the CDR3 is TGCGCCAGCAGCTTGCCAGGGGGCTACGAGCAGTACTTC. Translating it yields CASSLPGGYEQYF.

The chain employs TRBV10-3 and TRBJ2-3; 9 bases agree with TRBD2. The CDR3 loop spans 17 amino acids. Trimming cost V 3 bases and J 4 bases; bases outside gene matches: 11. Germline-derived CDR1 and CDR2 are ENHRY and SYGVKD. The CDR3 protein is CAISDRLRGGAADTQYF. CDR3 DNA: TGTGCCATCAGTGACAGGCTGCGCGGGGGGGCGGCAGATACGCAGTATTTT.

The V call is TRBV5-1, the J call TRBJ2-7, with D perhaps matching TRBD1 (6 bases). Trimming took 4 bases from V and 1 from J, leaving 12 bases between them. This CDR3 is 14 amino acids long. Germline V gene sequence: CDR1 SGHRS, CDR2 YFSETQ. Here the CDR3 DNA reads TGCGCCAGCAGCCAACAGGGCCTTTCCTACGAGCAGTACTTC. Translation gives CASSQQGLSYEQYF.